These 13 T cell receptor beta chains came from one sample sequenced in a study of CD8 T cells in ankylosing spondylitis (dated by TCRdb to 2016 to 2017). These receptors are not linked to any known antigen. Libraries were made using 5' RACE. The sequencing machine was an Illumina HiSeq 2500. TCRdb ran its own pipeline on the public reads, namely fastp trimming at Q25 and MiXCR clone calling, and kept in-frame beta chains. Identical CDR3 protein sequences are pooled into one entry, listed with their most common genes and DNA. Counted in this sample were about 750,000 distinct CDR3 sequences; around 20% of them appeared once. The ten largest clones add up to 15% to 20% of the sample. Summary of the overall study and its limitations: A TCR beta motif of 7 or 8 highly homologous amino acid variants appeared characteristic of blood from ankylosing spondylitis patients.

Sequences were obtained from blood, either unsorted or a sorted T cell fraction (not recorded which). The source of these receptors is a male donor with ankylosing spondylitis.

The rearrangement joins TRBV9 to TRBJ1-4; D remains unclear. This CDR3 is built from 15 residues. Germline lookup yields CDR1 SGDLS and CDR2 YYNGEE. V shed 7 bases and J shed 0 bases, with 13 bases lying between them. The CDR3 DNA sequence: TGTGCCAGCTCGCGGTCCACATCAACTAATGAAAAACTGTTTTTT. Amino acid sequence: CASSRSTSTNEKLFF.

This clonotype was seen a few times. The J gene is TRBJ2-5, the V gene TRBV29-1; weak D call: TRBD2 (5 bases). Germline V gives CDR1 SQVTM, CDR2 ANQGSEA. This CDR3 has 14 residues. The V end lost 7 bases, the J end lost 4 bases, and 19 bases lay between the germline ends. Here the CDR3 reads CSGISGVQPETQYF. In nucleotides, the CDR3 is TGCAGCGGGATCTCCGGGGTGCAACCAGAGACCCAGTACTTC.

The CDR3 DNA reads as TGTGCCAGCAGTTATTCGGGGCTGGGTGAGCAGTTCTTC. This encodes CASSYSGLGEQFF. The chain joins TRBV6-2 or TRBV6-3 to TRBJ2-1; D may correspond to TRBD1 or TRBD2 (5 bases each). The CDR3 totals 13 residues. Trimming stripped 3 bases from V and 9 bases from J, with 12 bases between. Germline V gene sequence: CDR1 MNHEY, CDR2 SVGEGT.

The chain uses TRBV7-6 and TRBJ2-7, with D perhaps TRBD1 (5 bases). Between the trimmed V and J ends, which lost 4 bases and 5 bases, there was a span of 18 bases. Germline CDR1 and CDR2: SGHVS and FNYEAQ. The CDR3 has 15 amino acids. The CDR3 region is CASSSPLDSSHEQYF. The CDR3 bases are TGTGCCAGCAGCTCCCCCCTTGACAGTTCGCACGAGCAGTACTTC.

By share, this clonotype ranks as large. The rearrangement uses TRBV20-1 and TRBJ1-1; 7 bases agree with TRBD1. Germline-derived CDR1 and CDR2 are DFQATT and SNEGSKA (reference sequence). V lost 3 bases to trimming and J lost 12 bases; unmatched junction nucleotides: 22. This CDR3 has 16 residues. CDR3 coding DNA: TGCAGTGCTAGTCCAGTCGAACTAGAAAGACAGGGTTCGTCTTTCTTT. Translation gives CSASPVELERQGSSFF.

This clonotype turned up a few times. V usage is TRBV29-1 and J usage is TRBJ2-1, with 9 bases that match TRBD2. The CDR3 has 14 amino acids. From germline, CDR1 is SQVTM and CDR2 ANQGSEA. The CDR3, as DNA: TGCGGCGGGGGGGGAGCTAGCGGCTACAATGAGCAGTTCTTC. Translated: CGGGGASGYNEQFF.

As regards this clonotype: This may be a read error: a much more frequent sequence differs by one nucleotide. This chain links TRBV6-2 or TRBV6-3 with TRBJ2-7; D not certain. The CDR3 runs to 11 residues. V was trimmed by 4 bases and J by 3 bases, leaving 4 bases between them. The germline V gene has CDR1 MNHEY and CDR2 SVGEGT. The CDR3 reads CASSWLYEQYF. The CDR3 region has the DNA TGTGCCAGCAGTTGGCTCTACGAGCAGTACTTC.

This chain links TRBV4-3 with TRBJ2-2; tentatively, D is TRBD1 (5 bases). This CDR3 is built from 16 residues. Per germline, CDR1 LGHNA and CDR2 YSLEER. Trimming shortened V by 0 bases and J by 4 bases, and 12 bases separated the two germline ends. CDR3 bases: TGCGCCAGCAGCCAAGATAGGGCAGGGCTCACCGGGGAGCTGTTTTTT. Amino acid sequence: CASSQDRAGLTGELFF.

This clonotype appeared a few times. This chain connects TRBV11-1 to TRBJ1-1, with D perhaps TRBD1 (6 bases). The germline V gene has CDR1 SGHAT and CDR2 FQDESV (reference sequence). V was trimmed by 0 bases and J by 6 bases, leaving 11 bases between them. The CDR3 sequence is 14 residues long. CDR3 residues: CASSLARTASEAFF. CDR3 coding DNA: TGTGCCAGCAGCTTAGCGAGGACAGCCTCTGAAGCTTTCTTT.

The chain combines TRBV14 with TRBJ2-5; 9 bases are shared with TRBD2. Germline V gene lookup returns CDR1 SGHDN and CDR2 FVKESK. This CDR3 has 17 amino acids. With 1 base clipped from V and 5 bases from J, the junction kept 11 bases outside the gene matches. CDR3 region: CASSQGQLAGVGETQYF. In DNA, the CDR3 is TGTGCCAGCAGCCAAGGACAGTTAGCGGGGGTCGGGGAGACCCAGTACTTC.

This clonotype was counted many times. J is TRBJ2-7 and V is TRBV12-3 or TRBV12-4; a weak D match, TRBD1 (6 bases). CDR3 length: 12 amino acids. Trimming left V 2 bases short and J 6 bases short, with 8 bases between. The DNA for the CDR3 is TGTGCCAGCAGTTTAAACAGGGCCGAGCAGTACTTC. Its translation is CASSLNRAEQYF.

The chain uses TRBV10-3 and TRBJ1-5; D is unclear. The V gene's germline CDR1 is ENHRY and CDR2 SYGVKD. Between the trimmed V and J ends, which lost 4 bases and 4 bases, there was a span of 8 bases. The CDR3 consists of 13 residues. The DNA of the CDR3 is TGTGCCATCAGTGGGGTCGGGAATCAGCCCCAGCATTTT. Protein product: CAISGVGNQPQHF.

This clonotype has more than one count but fewer than ten. This chain joins TRBV5-1 and TRBJ2-1; 7 nucleotides align to TRBD2. V lost 4 bases and J lost 4; bases outside the gene matches: 8. Germline V gene data show CDR1 as SGHRS and CDR2 as YFSETQ. The CDR3 loop spans 15 amino acids. CDR3 nucleotide sequence: TGCGCCAGCAGCCACCGAGCGGGGCTGTACAATGAGCAGTTCTTC. It codes for CASSHRAGLYNEQFF.